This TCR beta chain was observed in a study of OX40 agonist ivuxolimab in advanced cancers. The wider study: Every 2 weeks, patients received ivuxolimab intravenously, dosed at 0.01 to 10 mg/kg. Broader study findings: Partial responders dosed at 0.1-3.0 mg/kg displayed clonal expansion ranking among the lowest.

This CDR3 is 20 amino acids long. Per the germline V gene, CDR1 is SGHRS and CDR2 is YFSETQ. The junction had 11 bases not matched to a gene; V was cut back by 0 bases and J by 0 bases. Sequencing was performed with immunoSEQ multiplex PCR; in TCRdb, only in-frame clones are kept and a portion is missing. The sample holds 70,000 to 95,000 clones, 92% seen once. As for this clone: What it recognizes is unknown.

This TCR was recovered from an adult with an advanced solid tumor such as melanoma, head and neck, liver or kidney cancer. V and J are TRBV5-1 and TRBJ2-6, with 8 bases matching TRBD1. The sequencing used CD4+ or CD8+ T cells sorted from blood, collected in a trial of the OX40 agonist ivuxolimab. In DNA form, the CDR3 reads TGCGCCAGCAGCTTGGGCCCCACCGGGACAGGTATCTCTGGGGCCAACGTCCTGACTTTC. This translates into CASSLGPTGTGISGANVLTF.